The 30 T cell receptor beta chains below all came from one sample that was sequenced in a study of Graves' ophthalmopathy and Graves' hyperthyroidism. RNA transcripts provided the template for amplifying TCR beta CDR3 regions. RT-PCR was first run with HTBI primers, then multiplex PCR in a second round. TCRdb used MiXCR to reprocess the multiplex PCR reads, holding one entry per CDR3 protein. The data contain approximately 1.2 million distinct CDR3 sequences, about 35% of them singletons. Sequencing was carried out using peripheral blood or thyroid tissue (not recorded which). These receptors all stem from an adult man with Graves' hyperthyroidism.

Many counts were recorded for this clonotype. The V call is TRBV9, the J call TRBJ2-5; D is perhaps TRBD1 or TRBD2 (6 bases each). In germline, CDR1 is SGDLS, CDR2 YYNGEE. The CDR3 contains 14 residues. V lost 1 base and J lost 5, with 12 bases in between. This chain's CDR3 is CASSVSGAEETQYF. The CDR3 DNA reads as TGTGCCAGCAGCGTATCGGGGGCTGAGGAGACCCAGTACTTC.

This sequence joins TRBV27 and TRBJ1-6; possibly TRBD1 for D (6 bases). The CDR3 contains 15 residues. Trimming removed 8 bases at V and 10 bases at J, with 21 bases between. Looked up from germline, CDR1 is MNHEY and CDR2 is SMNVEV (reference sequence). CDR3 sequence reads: CASRQRGRGKSPLHF. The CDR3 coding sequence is TGTGCCAGCCGCCAGCGGGGCAGGGGAAAGTCACCCCTCCACTTT.

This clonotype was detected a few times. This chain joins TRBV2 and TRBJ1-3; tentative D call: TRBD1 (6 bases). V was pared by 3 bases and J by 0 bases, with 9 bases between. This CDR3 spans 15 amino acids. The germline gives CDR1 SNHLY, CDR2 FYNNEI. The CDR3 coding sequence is TGTGCCAGCAGTGACCAGGGGTTCTCTGGAAACACCATATATTTT. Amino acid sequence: CASSDQGFSGNTIYF.

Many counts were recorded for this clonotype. This CDR3 is CASSEFHGQNEKLFF. The CDR3 DNA follows: TGTGCCAGCAGTGAATTCCACGGACAGAATGAAAAACTGTTTTTT. The chain combines TRBV25-1 with TRBJ1-4, with a possible D match to TRBD1 (6 bases). There are 15 residues in the CDR3. Germline CDR1 MGHDK, CDR2 SYGVNS. V lost 1 base, J lost 5 bases, and 11 bases lay in between.

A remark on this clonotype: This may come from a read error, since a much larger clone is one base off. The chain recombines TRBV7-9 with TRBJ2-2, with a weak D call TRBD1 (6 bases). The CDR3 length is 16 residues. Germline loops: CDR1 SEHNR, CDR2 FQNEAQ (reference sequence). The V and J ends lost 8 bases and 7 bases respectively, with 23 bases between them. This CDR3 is CASGIKPPQTGGELFF. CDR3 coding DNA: TGTGCCAGCGGCATAAAACCCCCACAGACAGGCGGGGAGCTGTTTTTT.

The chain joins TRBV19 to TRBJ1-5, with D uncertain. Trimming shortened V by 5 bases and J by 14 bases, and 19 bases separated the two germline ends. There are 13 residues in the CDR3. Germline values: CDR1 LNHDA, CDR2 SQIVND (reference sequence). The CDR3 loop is CASSQTSGSSEHF. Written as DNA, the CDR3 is TGTGCCAGTAGTCAGACTAGCGGGAGCTCCGAGCATTTT.

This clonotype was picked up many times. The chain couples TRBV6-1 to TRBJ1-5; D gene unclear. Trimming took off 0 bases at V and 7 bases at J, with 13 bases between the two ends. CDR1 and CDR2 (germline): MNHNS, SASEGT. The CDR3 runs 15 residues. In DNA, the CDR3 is TGTGCCAGCAGTGAAGCGGCTGCGATTTGGCAGCCCCAGCATTTT. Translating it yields CASSEAAAIWQPQHF.

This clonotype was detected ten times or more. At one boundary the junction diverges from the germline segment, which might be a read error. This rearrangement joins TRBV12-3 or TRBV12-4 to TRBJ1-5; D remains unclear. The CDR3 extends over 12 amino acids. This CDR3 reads CASGEGKQPQHF. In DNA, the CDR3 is TGTGCCAGCGGGGAGGGCAAGCAGCCCCAGCATTTT.

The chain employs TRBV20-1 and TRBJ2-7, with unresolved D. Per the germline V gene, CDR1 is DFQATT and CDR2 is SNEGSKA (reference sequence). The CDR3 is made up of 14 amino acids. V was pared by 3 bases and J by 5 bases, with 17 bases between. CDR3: CSARASGASDEQYF. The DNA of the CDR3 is TGCAGTGCTAGGGCCAGTGGTGCAAGCGACGAGCAGTACTTC.

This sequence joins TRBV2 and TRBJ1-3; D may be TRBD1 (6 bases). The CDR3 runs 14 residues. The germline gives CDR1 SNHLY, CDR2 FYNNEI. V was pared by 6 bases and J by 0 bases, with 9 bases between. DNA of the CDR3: TGTGCCAGCAGACACAGGGACTCTGGAAACACCATATATTTT. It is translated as CASRHRDSGNTIYF.

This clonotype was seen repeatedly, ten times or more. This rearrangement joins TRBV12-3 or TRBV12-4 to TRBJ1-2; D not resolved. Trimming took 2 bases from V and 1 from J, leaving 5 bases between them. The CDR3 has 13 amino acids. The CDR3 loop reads CASSLYRNYGYTF. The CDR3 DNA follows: TGTGCCAGCAGTTTATACCGTAACTATGGCTACACCTTC.

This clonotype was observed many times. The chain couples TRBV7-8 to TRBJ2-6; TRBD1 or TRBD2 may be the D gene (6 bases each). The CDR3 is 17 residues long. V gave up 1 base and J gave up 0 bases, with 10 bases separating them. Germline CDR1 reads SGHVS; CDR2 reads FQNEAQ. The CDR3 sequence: CASSLEGGYSGANVLTF. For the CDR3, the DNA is TGTGCCAGCAGCTTAGAGGGGGGTTACTCTGGGGCCAACGTCCTGACTTTC.

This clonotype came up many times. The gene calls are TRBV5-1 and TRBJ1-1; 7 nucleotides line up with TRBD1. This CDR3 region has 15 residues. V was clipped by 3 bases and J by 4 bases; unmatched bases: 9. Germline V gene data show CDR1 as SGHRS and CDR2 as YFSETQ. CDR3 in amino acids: CASSSGGQAGTEAFF. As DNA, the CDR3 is TGCGCCAGCAGCTCGGGTGGACAGGCGGGCACTGAAGCTTTCTTT.

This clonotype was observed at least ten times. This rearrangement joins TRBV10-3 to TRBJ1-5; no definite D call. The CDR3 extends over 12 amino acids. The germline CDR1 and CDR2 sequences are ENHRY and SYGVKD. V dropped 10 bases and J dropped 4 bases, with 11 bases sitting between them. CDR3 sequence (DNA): TGTGCCACCGGCGGGGTGAATCAGCCCCAGCATTTT. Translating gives CATGGVNQPQHF.

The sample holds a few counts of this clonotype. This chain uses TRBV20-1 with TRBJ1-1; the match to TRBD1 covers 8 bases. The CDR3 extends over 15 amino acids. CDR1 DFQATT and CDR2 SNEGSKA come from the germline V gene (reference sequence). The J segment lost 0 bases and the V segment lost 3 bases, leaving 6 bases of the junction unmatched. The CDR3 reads CSARKAGGLNTEAFF. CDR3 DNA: TGCAGTGCTAGGAAGGCAGGGGGCCTGAACACTGAAGCTTTCTTT.

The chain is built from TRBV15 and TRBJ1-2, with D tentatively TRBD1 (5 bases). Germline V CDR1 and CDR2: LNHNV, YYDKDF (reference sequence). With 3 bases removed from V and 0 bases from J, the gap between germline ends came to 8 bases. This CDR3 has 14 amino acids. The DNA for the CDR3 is TGTGCCACCAGCAGTCAGGGATCTAACTATGGCTACACCTTC. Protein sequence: CATSSQGSNYGYTF.

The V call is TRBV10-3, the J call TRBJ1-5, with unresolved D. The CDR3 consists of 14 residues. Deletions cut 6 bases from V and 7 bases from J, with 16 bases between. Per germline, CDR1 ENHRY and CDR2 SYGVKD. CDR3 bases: TGTGCCATCAGGCCAACGGTAGGCAGCCAGCCCCAGCATTTT. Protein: CAIRPTVGSQPQHF.

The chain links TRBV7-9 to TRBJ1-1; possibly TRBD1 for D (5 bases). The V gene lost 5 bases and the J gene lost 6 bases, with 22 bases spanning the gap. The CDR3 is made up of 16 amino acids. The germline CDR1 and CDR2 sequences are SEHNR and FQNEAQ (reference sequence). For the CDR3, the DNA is TGTGCCAGCAGCCCTCAGGGAACGCGGGGGGTCTCTGAAGCTTTCTTT. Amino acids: CASSPQGTRGVSEAFF.

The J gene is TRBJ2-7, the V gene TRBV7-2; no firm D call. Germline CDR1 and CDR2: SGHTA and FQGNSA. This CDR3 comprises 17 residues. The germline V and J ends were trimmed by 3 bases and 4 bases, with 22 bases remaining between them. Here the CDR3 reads CASSFFIDGTPTYEQYF. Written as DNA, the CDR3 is TGTGCCAGCAGCTTTTTTATAGATGGTACCCCTACGTACGAGCAGTACTTC.

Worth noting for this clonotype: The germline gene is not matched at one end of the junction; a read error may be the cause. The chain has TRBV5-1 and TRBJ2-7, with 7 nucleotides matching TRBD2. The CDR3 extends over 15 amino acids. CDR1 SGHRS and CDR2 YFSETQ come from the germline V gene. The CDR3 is CANSVSLGGNYEQYF. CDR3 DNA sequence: TGTGCCAACAGCGTATCCCTGGGGGGGAACTACGAGCAGTACTTC.

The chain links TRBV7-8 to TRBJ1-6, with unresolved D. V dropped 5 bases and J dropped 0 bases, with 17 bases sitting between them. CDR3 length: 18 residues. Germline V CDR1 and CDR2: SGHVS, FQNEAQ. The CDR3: CASSQERIGSSYNSPLHF. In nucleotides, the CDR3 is TGTGCCAGCAGCCAAGAACGAATCGGCAGCTCCTATAATTCACCCCTCCACTTT. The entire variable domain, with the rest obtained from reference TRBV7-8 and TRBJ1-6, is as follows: GAGVSQSPRYKVAKRGQDVALRCDPISGHVSLFWYQQALGQGPEFLTYFQNEAQLDKSGLPSDRFFAERPEGSVSTLKIQRTQQEDSAVYLCASSQERIGSSYNSPLHFGNGTRLTVT.

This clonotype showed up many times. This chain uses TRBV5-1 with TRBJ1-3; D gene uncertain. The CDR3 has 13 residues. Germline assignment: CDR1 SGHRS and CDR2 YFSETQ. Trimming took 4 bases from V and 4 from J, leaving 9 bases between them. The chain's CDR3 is CASSAGLGNTIYF. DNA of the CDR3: TGCGCCAGCAGCGCCGGACTAGGAAACACCATATATTTT.

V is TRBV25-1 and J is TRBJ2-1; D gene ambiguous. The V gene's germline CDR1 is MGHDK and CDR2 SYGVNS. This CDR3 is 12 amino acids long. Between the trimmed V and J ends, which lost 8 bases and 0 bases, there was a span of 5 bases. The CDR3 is CASGSSYNEQFF. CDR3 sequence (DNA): TGTGCCAGCGGAAGCTCCTACAATGAGCAGTTCTTC.

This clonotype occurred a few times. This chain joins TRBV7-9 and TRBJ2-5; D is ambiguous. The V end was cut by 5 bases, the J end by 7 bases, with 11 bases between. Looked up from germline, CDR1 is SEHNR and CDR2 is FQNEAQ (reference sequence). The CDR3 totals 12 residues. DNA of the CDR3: TGTGCCAGCAGCCTCACTTATGGGACCCAGTACTTC. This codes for CASSLTYGTQYF.

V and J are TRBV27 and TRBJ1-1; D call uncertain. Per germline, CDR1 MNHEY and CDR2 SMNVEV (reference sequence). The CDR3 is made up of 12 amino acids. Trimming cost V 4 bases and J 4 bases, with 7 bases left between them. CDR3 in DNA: TGTGCCAGCAGTTCCGGGATCACTGAAGCTTTCTTT. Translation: CASSSGITEAFF.

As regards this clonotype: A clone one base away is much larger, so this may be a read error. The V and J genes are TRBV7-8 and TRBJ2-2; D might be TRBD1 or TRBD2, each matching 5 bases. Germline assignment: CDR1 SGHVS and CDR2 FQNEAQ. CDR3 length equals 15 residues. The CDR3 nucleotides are TGTGCCAGCAGCTTCGGCAGGGCCAGCACCGGGAAGCTGTTTTTT. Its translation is CASSFGRASTGKLFF.

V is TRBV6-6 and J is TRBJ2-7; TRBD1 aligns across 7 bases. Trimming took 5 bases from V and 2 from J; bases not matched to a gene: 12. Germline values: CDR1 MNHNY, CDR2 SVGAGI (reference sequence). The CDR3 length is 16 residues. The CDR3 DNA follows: TGTGCCAGCAGTGACGTAAGGCAAGGGGGCCCCTACGAGCAGTACTTC. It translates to CASSDVRQGGPYEQYF.

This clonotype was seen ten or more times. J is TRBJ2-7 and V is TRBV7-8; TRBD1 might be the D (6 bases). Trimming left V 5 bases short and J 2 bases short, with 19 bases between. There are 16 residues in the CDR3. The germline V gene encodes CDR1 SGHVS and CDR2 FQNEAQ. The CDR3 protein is CASSIRLFRQAYEQYF. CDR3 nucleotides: TGTGCCAGCAGCATCCGCTTGTTCCGACAGGCCTACGAGCAGTACTTC.

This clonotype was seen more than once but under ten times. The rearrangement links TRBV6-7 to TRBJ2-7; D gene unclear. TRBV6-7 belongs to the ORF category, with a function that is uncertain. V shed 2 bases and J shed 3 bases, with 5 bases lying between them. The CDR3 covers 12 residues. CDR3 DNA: TGTGCCAGCAGTTACGCCTTCTACGAGCAGTACTTC. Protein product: CASSYAFYEQYF.

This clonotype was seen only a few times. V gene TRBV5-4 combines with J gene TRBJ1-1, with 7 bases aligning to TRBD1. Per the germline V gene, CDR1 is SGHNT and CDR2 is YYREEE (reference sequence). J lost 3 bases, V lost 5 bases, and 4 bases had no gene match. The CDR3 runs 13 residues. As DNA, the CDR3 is TGTGCCAGCAGGCCTCAGGGGGACACTGAAGCTTTCTTT. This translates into CASRPQGDTEAFF.